This T cell receptor (beta chain) was observed in a study of blood T cells in healthy people across ages. As for the study in general: About one barcoded beta molecule was captured per two T cells (by template switching).

CDR3 length equals 15 residues. Germline V gives CDR1 SQVTM, CDR2 ANQGSEA. The ends were cut back, 5 bases at V and 7 bases at J, with 23 bases in the middle. Remarks on this clonotype: Its antigen is currently unknown.

The study, taken as a whole, reports: Unknown donor CMV status possibly confounded expanded clonotype changes. Fewer expanded clones and more diversity marked long-lived versus aged donors. Total diversity from one million sequenced T cells was likely underestimated.

Sample-barcoded 5' priming and a J-beta primer mix drove a second PCR of about 6 to 12 cycles. Via MiXCR, TCRdb re-called the 5' RACE reads, giving one row per CDR3 protein. The top ten hold approximately 7.7% of the sample, which has around 1,700,000 distinct CDR3 sequences, approximately 30% seen once. Sequencing used blood. V gene TRBV29-1 combines with J gene TRBJ2-5, with D perhaps TRBD1 (7 bases). The TCR originated in a woman younger than 45 in good health. CDR3 residues: CSVHGGGGLDGTQYF. In DNA form, the CDR3 reads TGCAGCGTTCATGGAGGGGGCGGGCTTGATGGGACCCAGTACTTC.